These 17 T cell receptor beta chains were sequenced from one sample in a study of blood T cell repertoires in COVID-19 (dated by TCRdb to 2018 to 2021). The library was prepared using the immunoSEQ multiplex PCR assay. TCRdb mirrors the immuneACCESS table, restricted to in-frame sequences. Some clones are absent from its copies; in checked studies, under half trace to an unresolved V gene, and the reason for the others is unknown. This sample holds 250,000 to 300,000 clones; 86% were observed only once. The ten top clones hold almost 2% of the sample. The sample taken for sequencing was peripheral blood. These receptors were collected from a man aged 25 to 45 with active or convalescent COVID-19.

The chain has TRBV4-1 and TRBJ2-5; the match to TRBD2 covers 10 bases. The ends lost 8 bases at V and 1 base at J; junction bases unmatched: 10. The CDR3 is made up of 16 amino acids. Germline CDR1 MGHRA, CDR2 YSYEKL. CDR3 DNA: TGCGCCAGCCGCACTAGCGGGGCTAACCCCCAAGAGACCCAGTACTTC. Its translation is CASRTSGANPQETQYF.

The chain carries TRBV7-9 and TRBJ2-5; 7 bases map to TRBD1. CDR1 and CDR2 (germline): SEHNR, FQNEAQ (reference sequence). Trimming cost V 1 base and J 2 bases; bases outside gene matches: 1. The CDR3 length is 14 residues. CDR3 amino acids: CASSLGGQQETQYF. CDR3 nucleotides: TGTGCCAGCAGCTTAGGGGGACAGCAAGAGACCCAGTACTTC.

The genes are TRBV7-9 and TRBJ2-4; D may be TRBD2 (6 bases). The CDR3 sequence is 16 residues long. Germline V gene data show CDR1 as SEHNR and CDR2 as FQNEAQ (reference sequence). The V end was cut by 5 bases, the J end by 3 bases, with 17 bases between. Written as DNA, the CDR3 is TGTGCCAGCAGCCAGACCCGGGACTTGGACAAAAACATTCAGTACTTC. Amino acid sequence: CASSQTRDLDKNIQYF.

The chain combines TRBV19 with TRBJ2-1; maybe TRBD2 (6 bases). The V gene lost 10 bases and the J gene lost 2 bases, with 15 bases spanning the gap. There are 14 residues in the CDR3. CDR1 is LNHDA and CDR2 is SQIVND in the germline V gene (reference sequence). In nucleotides, the CDR3 is TGTGCCACCAACCGGGGGAGTACCTACAATGAGCAGTTCTTC. Encoded protein: CATNRGSTYNEQFF. Looking up the rest from reference TRBV19 and TRBJ2-1 gives the full variable domain: DGGITQSPKYLFRKEGQNVTLSCEQNLNHDAMYWYRQDPGQGLRLIYYSQIVNDFQKGDIAEGYSVSREKKESFPLTVTSAQKNPTAFYLCATNRGSTYNEQFFGPGTRLTVL.

This clone came up a few times. The V gene is TRBV7-3, the J gene TRBJ2-1; a possible D gene is TRBD1 (5 bases). V was shortened by 0 bases and J by 0 bases, with 15 bases between the two germline ends. This CDR3 region has 18 residues. Germline CDR1 and CDR2: SGHTA and FQGTGA. CDR3 amino acids: CASSLTGPRASSYNEQFF. In DNA form, the CDR3 reads TGTGCCAGCAGCTTAACTGGGCCCAGGGCGAGCTCCTACAATGAGCAGTTCTTC.

This chain connects TRBV21-1 to TRBJ2-7; the table names TRBD2, a call not compared with the DNA. TRBV21-1 is annotated as a pseudogene. The CDR3 length is 18 residues. The CDR3 here is CASSPRIPGFPRSREQYF. The CDR3 nucleotides are TGTGCCAGCAGCCCCCGCATACCGGGATTCCCCCGAAGTCGGGAGCAGTACTTC.

The V gene is TRBV12-3 or TRBV12-4, the J gene TRBJ2-7, with unresolved D. CDR3 length equals 12 residues. V lost 6 bases and J 4 bases, leaving 10 bases between the germline ends. CDR3 sequence: CASRADLYEQYF. The CDR3 bases are TGTGCCAGCAGGGCGGATTTATACGAGCAGTACTTC.

In its sample, this clone was seen once. The V and J genes are TRBV28 and TRBJ2-5, with 16 bases aligning to TRBD2. Germline V gene lookup returns CDR1 MDHEN and CDR2 SYDVKM. The J segment lost 5 bases and the V segment lost 5 bases, leaving 8 bases of the junction unmatched. The CDR3 covers 17 residues. This CDR3 is CASSPGTSGGAGETQYF. The CDR3 nucleotides are TGTGCCAGCAGTCCCGGGACTAGCGGGGGGGCGGGCGAGACCCAGTACTTC.

Only a few counts were recorded for this clone. The V and J genes are TRBV7-8 and TRBJ1-1; D remains unclear. Germline CDR1 reads SGHVS; CDR2 reads FQNEAQ. With 5 bases removed from V and 4 bases from J, the gap between germline ends came to 8 bases. This CDR3 has 12 amino acids. The CDR3 coding sequence is TGTGCCAGCAGCCGGGAGGGCACTGAAGCTTTCTTT. It specifies CASSREGTEAFF.

This chain uses TRBV28 with TRBJ1-6; a possible D gene is TRBD1 (5 bases). The CDR3 totals 15 residues. CDR1 MDHEN and CDR2 SYDVKM come from the germline V gene. V was cut by 6 bases and J by 6 bases, with 15 bases left in between. CDR3: CASRIRTRPNSPLHF. The CDR3 region has the DNA TGTGCCAGCAGGATTCGGACAAGACCTAATTCACCCCTCCACTTT.

The chain links TRBV6-2 or TRBV6-3 to TRBJ1-1; tentatively, D is TRBD1 (6 bases). The CDR3 runs 14 residues. In germline, CDR1 is MNHEY, CDR2 SVGEGT. V was pared by 5 bases and J by 4 bases, with 14 bases between. The CDR3 DNA sequence: TGTGCCAGCAGTGGAGCAGGGGCGCTCACTGAAGCTTTCTTT. It encodes CASSGAGALTEAFF.

The chain combines TRBV6-6 with TRBJ1-1; no clear D gene. V lost 6 bases to trimming and J lost 3 bases, with 17 bases between them. Looked up from germline, CDR1 is MNHNY and CDR2 is SVGAGI (reference sequence). This CDR3 contains 15 residues. CDR3 loop: CASRHDSLKDTEAFF. CDR3 nucleotides: TGTGCCAGCAGACACGACTCCCTGAAGGACACTGAAGCTTTCTTT.

The J gene is TRBJ1-1, the V gene TRBV5-1; D uncertain. V dropped 3 bases and J dropped 1 base, with 10 bases sitting between them. The CDR3 consists of 14 residues. The V gene's germline CDR1 is SGHRS and CDR2 YFSETQ. CDR3 DNA: TGCGCCAGCAGCTGGCCGGGGTCGAACACTGAAGCTTTCTTT. It is translated as CASSWPGSNTEAFF.

The chain links TRBV6-2 or TRBV6-3 to TRBJ1-2; possibly TRBD1 for D (6 bases). The CDR3 length is 13 residues. Germline CDR1 MNHEY, CDR2 SVGEGT. V was trimmed by 3 bases and J by 4 bases, leaving 9 bases between them. The CDR3 protein is CASSYQGIYGYTF. DNA for the CDR3: TGTGCCAGCAGTTATCAGGGGATCTATGGCTACACCTTC.

The chain has TRBV27 and TRBJ2-7; the D gene is possibly TRBD2 (6 bases). V was trimmed by 0 bases and J by 3 bases, leaving 12 bases between them. The CDR3 totals 15 residues. CDR1 MNHEY and CDR2 SMNVEV come from the germline V gene (reference sequence). The CDR3 nucleotides read TGTGCCAGCAGTTTATCGGGGGGATTCAACTACGAGCAGTACTTC. As protein: CASSLSGGFNYEQYF.

The V call is TRBV20-1, the J call TRBJ2-7, with D unclear. CDR3 length equals 14 residues. Germline V gene sequence: CDR1 DFQATT, CDR2 SNEGSKA (reference sequence). Trimming took 3 bases from V and 2 from J, leaving 14 bases between them. For the CDR3, the DNA is TGCAGTGCTAGTTTGCAGGTTCCAACCTACGAGCAGTACTTC. Translated: CSASLQVPTYEQYF.

The rearrangement uses TRBV5-1 and TRBJ1-2; TRBD1 matches at 7 bases. The CDR3 is made up of 17 amino acids. V dropped 4 bases and J dropped 0; count of bases not matched to a gene: 12. The germline V gene has CDR1 SGHRS and CDR2 YFSETQ. Here the CDR3 DNA reads TGCGCCAGCAGCCCACGACAGGGAATTTCGTCTAACTATGGCTACACCTTC. It yields the protein CASSPRQGISSNYGYTF.